This T cell receptor (beta chain) was observed in a study of identical twins. Whole-study findings and limits: Invariant MAIT and iNKT cells could partly confound zero-insertion analyses.

Germline V gene data show CDR1 as SGHAT and CDR2 as FQNNGV. V shed 5 bases, J shed 0 bases, and the junction held 5 bases outside the gene matches. The CDR3 is 16 amino acids. Each CDR3 protein gets one entry after TCRdb re-called the 5' RACE reads with MiXCR. Among around 250,000 distinct CDR3 sequences listed, approximately 7% were seen once. About this clonotype: Its antigen is unidentified.

The data also belong to a second study, concerning yellow fever vaccine responses in identical twins.

The chain joins TRBV11-2 to TRBJ2-2; 8 bases map to TRBD2. Sequencing was performed on memory (CD45RO+) T cells sorted from blood. The clonotype was recovered from a young woman in good health. CDR3 in amino acids: CASSTTSGTNTGELFF. The CDR3, as DNA: TGTGCCAGCAGCACTACTAGCGGAACGAACACCGGGGAGCTGTTTTTT.